This T cell receptor beta chain was documented in a study of shared clonotypes between healthy human individuals. Study results and limitations: Sampling was confined to blood; repertoires within tissues likely differ. Shared across four donors were 5% to 6% of the naive CD4 clonotypes. Donors were few, which limited the genetic and exposure-history diversity represented.

This clone was seen just once. What it binds is not known. Profiled with immunoSEQ multiplex PCR; TCRdb holds only in-frame clones, not every one. Among just under 95,000 clones, 60% to 75% were seen once, and the ten largest hold 50%. This clonotype was obtained from a man between 25 and 39 years old in good health. The source material was memory CD8+ T cells sorted from blood. Subset here: CD45RO+ cells pooled with CCR7-negative TemRA cells.

The CDR3 spells CASSDHAPLEQYF. The DNA of the CDR3 is TGTGCCAGCAGTGATCACGCCCCCTTGGAGCAGTACTTC. The chain links TRBV6-1 to TRBJ2-7; no clear D. CDR1 is MNHNS and CDR2 is SASEGT in the germline V gene. CDR3 size: 13 residues. V dropped 3 bases and J dropped 7 bases, with 13 bases sitting between them.